This is a list of T cell receptor beta chains from one sample in a study of T cell changes during pregnancy in multiple sclerosis. Clones were sequenced by immunoSEQ multiplex PCR, and TCRdb holds only the in-frame ones, with some missing. The profile shows tens of thousands of clones, roughly 91% of them singletons. Sequencing used peripheral blood, obtained in the third trimester of pregnancy. The receptors come from a female donor in good health, enrolled as a control in a pregnancy study. The CDR3 runs from the conserved cysteine through the conserved F or W. A D gene is named only where the DNA matches it firmly. Only part of the rows carry a size: once, few, many, or a class if the clone is expanded.

J | size | V | D | DNA | CDR3
TRBJ2-3 | NA | TRBV6-6 | TRBD2 | TGTGCCAGCAGTTCCGGGAGGTCCACAGGCACAGATACGCAGTATTTT | CASSSGRSTGTDTQYF
TRBJ1-1 | once | TRBV10-3 | TRBD1 | TGTGCCATCAATCCGGGACAGGGGGACATGAACACTGAAGCTTTCTTT | CAINPGQGDMNTEAFF
TRBJ2-1 | NA | TRBV7-2 | TRBD1 | TGTGCCAGCAGCTTTAGTCCGGGACAGGGGCTGGGCAATGAGCAGTTCTTC | CASSFSPGQGLGNEQFF
TRBJ2-2 | NA | TRBV5-4 | TRBD2 | TGTGCCAGCAGCTTGGGGACTAGCGGGGAGCTGTTTTTT | CASSLGTSGELFF
TRBJ2-7 | NA | TRBV2 | NA | TGTGCCAGCATGATCCGGTTCGGACAGCCAAGCTCCTACGAGCAGTACTTC | CASMIRFGQPSSYEQYF
TRBJ1-4 | NA | TRBV7-2 | NA | TGTGCCAGCAGCTCCGGAAGGGGAAATGAAAAACTGTTTTTT | CASSSGRGNEKLFF
TRBJ2-7 | NA | TRBV11-3 | NA | TGTGCCAGCAGCTTAGGGCAGTCCTACGAGCAGTACTTC | CASSLGQSYEQYF
TRBJ1-2 | once | TRBV28 | TRBD1 | TGTGCCAGCAGTTCGGCCGGCAGGGGGCGCGGTCACTATGGCTACACCTTC | CASSSAGRGRGHYGYTF
TRBJ2-5 | NA | TRBV7-9 | TRBD2 | TGTGCCAGCAGCAAGGGACTAGCACAAGAGACCCAGTACTTC | CASSKGLAQETQYF
TRBJ1-2 | NA | TRBV13 | TRBD1 | TGTGCCAGCAGCACCCGGACAGGGAACTATGGCTACACCTTC | CASSTRTGNYGYTF
TRBJ1-4 | NA | TRBV6-5 | NA | TGTGCCAGCAGTCGTAATAATGAAAAACTGTTTTTT | CASSRNNEKLFF
TRBJ1-1 | NA | TRBV7-2 | NA | TGTGCCAGCAGCTTTGGAGTTAGGGAAGCTTTCTTT | CASSFGVREAFF
TRBJ2-7 | NA | TRBV19 | NA | TGTGCCAGTAGTATGTGGGGGGGCGCGATTTACGAGCAGTACTTC | CASSMWGGAIYEQYF
TRBJ2-3 | once | TRBV18 | NA | TGTGCCAGCTCACCCGGCGGCGGGGAGCGCACAGATACGCAGTATTTT | CASSPGGGERTDTQYF
TRBJ1-3 | NA | TRBV5-1 | NA | TGCGCCAGCAGACCGGGAGGGGGTTCTGGAAACACCATATATTTT | CASRPGGGSGNTIYF
TRBJ1-1 | NA | TRBV6-5 | TRBD1 | TGTGCCAGCAGTTACCCGGGGACAGATGAAGCTTTCTTT | CASSYPGTDEAFF
TRBJ2-3 | once | TRBV5-1 | TRBD2 | TGCGCCAGCAGGCCCCTAGCGGGGGTACCAGATACGCAGTATTTT | CASRPLAGVPDTQYF
TRBJ2-7 | NA | TRBV29-1 | NA | TGCAGCGTTGTGGACAACCACTATTACGAGCAGTACTTC | CSVVDNHYYEQYF
TRBJ1-1 | NA | TRBV5-5 | NA | TGTGCCAGCAGCTTTGCAGGCGCGAACACTGAAGCTTTCTTT | CASSFAGANTEAFF
TRBJ2-7 | NA | TRBV28 | TRBD1 | TGTGCCAGCAGTTTATCTGGGACAGGGGACTACGAGCAGTACTTC | CASSLSGTGDYEQYF
TRBJ2-7 | NA | TRBV7-9 | NA | TGTGCCAGCAGCTCCGTTGACGAGCAGTACTTC | CASSSVDEQYF
TRBJ2-4 | NA | TRBV28 | TRBD2 | TGTGCCAGCAGTCCCCAGGCGGGAGGGAAAAACATTCAGTACTTC | CASSPQAGGKNIQYF
TRBJ2-2 | NA | TRBV27 | TRBD1 | TGTGCCAGCACCGGACAGGGGGCCGCGAACACCGGGGAGCTGTTTTTT | CASTGQGAANTGELFF
TRBJ1-1 | NA | TRBV5-1 | NA | TGCGCCAGCAGCTTGGCGGAGACCTACACTGAAGCTTTCTTT | CASSLAETYTEAFF
TRBJ2-5 | NA | TRBV5-1 | TRBD1 | TGCGCCAGCAGCCCCAGGACAGGGGCGGGGGAGACCCAGTACTTC | CASSPRTGAGETQYF
TRBJ1-6 | NA | TRBV9 | TRBD1 | TGTGCCAGCAGCTCGACGACAGGGGAAAATTCACCCCTCCACTTT | CASSSTTGENSPLHF
TRBJ1-2 | NA | TRBV19 | NA | TGTGCCAGTAGTATCCGGCAGGGCGGCGGGGAAAACTATGGCTACACCTTC | CASSIRQGGGENYGYTF
TRBJ1-6 | NA | TRBV11-2 | NA | TGTGCCAGCAGCTTAGTGACGGGGGGTCTTTCACCCCTCCACTTT | CASSLVTGGLSPLHF
TRBJ2-7 | NA | TRBV5-1 | TRBD1 | TGCGCCAGCAGCTCCGGGACAGGGGAGTACGAGCAGTACTTC | CASSSGTGEYEQYF
TRBJ2-2 | NA | TRBV7-2 | TRBD2 | TGTGCCAGCAGCTATAGACTAGCGGGAGCCTCGGGCACCGGGGAGCTGTTTTTT | CASSYRLAGASGTGELFF
TRBJ2-5 | NA | TRBV6-1 | TRBD1 | TGTGCCAGTGGTGACAGGGGAGAGACCCAGTACTTC | CASGDRGETQYF
TRBJ1-1 | NA | TRBV6-1 | NA | TGTGCCAGCAGCCCCGGGGGGGCTAGAGCTGAAGCTTTCTTT | CASSPGGARAEAFF
TRBJ1-2 | NA | TRBV5-6 | NA | TGTGCCAGCAGCTTGAGCAGGGACTATGGCTACACCTTC | CASSLSRDYGYTF
TRBJ1-5 | once | TRBV4-1 | TRBD1 | TGCGCCAGCAGCTATCACACAGGGGGCCGTCAGCCCCAGCATTTT | CASSYHTGGRQPQHF
TRBJ2-7 | NA | TRBV5-1 | TRBD2 | TGCGCCAGCAGCTTCCTCAGCGGGAGTCCGTACTTC | CASSFLSGSPYF
TRBJ2-1 | NA | TRBV4-1 | TRBD2 | TGCGCCAGCAGCCAAGATAGGGGAGCGGGGAACTACAATGAGCAGTTCTTC | CASSQDRGAGNYNEQFF
TRBJ1-2 | once | TRBV6-5 | TRBD1 | TGTGCCAGCAGTCCCAGGGGGAACTATGGCTACACCTTC | CASSPRGNYGYTF
TRBJ2-7 | NA | TRBV5-6 | NA | TGTGCCAGTGGGAGTAGTGGGGATGGGGGCATCTACGAGCAGTACTTC | CASGSSGDGGIYEQYF
TRBJ1-1 | once | TRBV2 | NA | TGTGCCAGTAATAGTGGACAGCCGAACACTGAAGCTTTCTTT | CASNSGQPNTEAFF
TRBJ1-6 | NA | TRBV25-1 | NA | TGTGCCAGCAGCCCTTCTAATTCACCCCTCCACTTT | CASSPSNSPLHF
TRBJ2-1 | NA | TRBV5-1 | TRBD2 | TGCGCCAGCAGCTTGGTCCCCCTAGCGGGGGGGAATGAGCAGTTCTTC | CASSLVPLAGGNEQFF
TRBJ1-1 | NA | TRBV14 | NA | TGTGCCAGCAGCCCGGCCGGGGGGGCGCTCGGCACTGAAGCTTTCTTT | CASSPAGGALGTEAFF
TRBJ2-2 | NA | TRBV6-1 | NA | TGTGCCAGCAGTGATTCCGCGGGGAACACCGGGGAGCTGTTTTTT | CASSDSAGNTGELFF
TRBJ1-2 | NA | TRBV7-9 | TRBD1 | TGTGCCAGCAGCTTAGCAGGGGGCTGGAATGGCTACACCTTC | CASSLAGGWNGYTF
TRBJ2-3 | once | TRBV6-6 | TRBD1 | TGTGCCAGCAGACAACAGGGGTTGGGCGCAGATACGCAGTATTTT | CASRQQGLGADTQYF
TRBJ2-7 | NA | TRBV7-9 | TRBD2 | TGTGCCAGCAGCTTAGTACCTAGCGGGAGCTACGAGCAGTACTTC | CASSLVPSGSYEQYF
TRBJ1-2 | NA | TRBV5-1 | NA | TGCGCCAGCAGCTTGGCTGAAGCTGGCTACACCTTC | CASSLAEAGYTF
TRBJ1-5 | NA | TRBV27 | TRBD1 | TGTGCCAGCAGTGAGGGACAGGGCAATCAGCCCCAGCATTTT | CASSEGQGNQPQHF
TRBJ2-1 | NA | TRBV6-5 | TRBD1 | TGTGCCAGCAGTTACTCGAGGACAGGTTCCTACAATGAGCAGTTCTTC | CASSYSRTGSYNEQFF
TRBJ1-1 | once | TRBV29-1 | NA | TGCAGCGTCCACGTGACCAGAATGGAGACTGAAGCTTTCTTT | CSVHVTRMETEAFF
TRBJ1-5 | NA | TRBV9 | NA | TGTGCCAGCAGCTTCTCGGAGGGTAGCAATCAGCCCCAGCATTTT | CASSFSEGSNQPQHF
TRBJ1-2 | NA | TRBV4-3 | NA | TGCGCCAGCAGCCTTCGGGGGAGCTATGGCTACACCTTC | CASSLRGSYGYTF
TRBJ2-7 | NA | TRBV7-9 | NA | TGTGCCAGCAGCTTATTGTCGGCAGGCCCTGGTCAGGAGCAGTACTTC | CASSLLSAGPGQEQYF
TRBJ1-1 | NA | TRBV7-9 | NA | TGTGCCAGCAGCTTAGGAAACAGGGAGGGGGCTTTCTTT | CASSLGNREGAFF
TRBJ2-7 | NA | TRBV6-5 | NA | TGTGCCAGCAGTTATTGGGACAAGGGCTCCTACGAGCAGTACTTC | CASSYWDKGSYEQYF
TRBJ1-2 | once | TRBV19 | NA | TGTGCCAGTATTAGGGAGGAAGGCTATGGCTACACCTTC | CASIREEGYGYTF
TRBJ1-2 | NA | TRBV28 | TRBD1 | TGTGCCAGCGCCCGAGCTACAGGGGGCGTTTGGGGCTACACCTTC | CASARATGGVWGYTF
TRBJ2-5 | few | TRBV27 | NA | TGTGCCAGCAGGGGACACCTCCAAGAGACCCAGTACTTC | CASRGHLQETQYF